What follows are 2 T cell receptor beta chains derived from one specimen sequenced in a study of T cells in Graves' hyperthyroidism and ophthalmopathy. TCR beta CDR3 regions were amplified from RNA. A set of HTBI primers served as the primers for a first-round RT-PCR of the TCR CDR3. TCRdb analysed the multiplex PCR reads with MiXCR anew, one entry per CDR3 protein. The top ten clones hold more than 30% of a sample with about 640,000 distinct CDR3 sequences, less than 25% of them seen once. Sequenced sample: blood. The receptor source for this set is a man aged 25-45 years with Graves' ophthalmopathy.

The rearrangement joins TRBV20-1 to TRBJ1-2; D might be TRBD1 (5 bases). Germline CDR1 reads DFQATT; CDR2 reads SNEGSKA (reference sequence). The CDR3 has 11 residues. Here the CDR3 reads CCSLWGDGYTF. CDR3 sequence (DNA): TGCTGCTCTCTCTGGGGGGATGGCTACACCTTC.

V is TRBV19 and J is TRBJ1-5; D is uncertain. Germline V gene data show CDR1 as LNHDA and CDR2 as SQIVND (reference sequence). The CDR3 consists of 13 residues. Deletions cut 5 bases from V and 6 bases from J, with 11 bases between. CDR3 nucleotide sequence: TGTGCCAGTAGTCACCTCCCGATTCAGCCCCAGCATTTT. This sequence encodes CASSHLPIQPQHF.